These T cell receptor beta chains were read from a single sample in a study of T cells in Graves' hyperthyroidism and ophthalmopathy. TCRdb re-analysed the multiplex PCR reads in MiXCR, keeping a single row per CDR3 protein. The sample yields hundreds of thousands of distinct CDR3 sequences, roughly 20% seen once. Material for sequencing was blood. These receptors were taken from a woman aged 45 to 65 with Graves' hyperthyroidism that later progressed to Graves' ophthalmopathy. Each CDR3 is given with its conserved first and last residue. A D gene is named only where the DNA matches it firmly.

CDR3: CAISESRQEYGYTF
V: TRBV10-3
D: .

CDR3: CASSRVGAGEQFF
V: TRBV3-1
D: .

CDR3: CSGRDRGSYEQYF
V: TRBV29-1
D: TRBD1

CDR3: CSVENVREVSGYTF
V: TRBV29-1
D: .

CDR3: CASSFGSRSYNEQFF
V: TRBV27
D: .

CDR3: CASRPGPGGGYTF
V: TRBV19
D: .

CDR3: CASSQGYQETQYF
V: TRBV4-1
D: .

CDR3: CASSSIYPTRGTGLNTIYF
V: TRBV27
D: TRBD1

CDR3: CASSLGGAGGSEAFF
V: TRBV11-2
D: TRBD1

CDR3: CASSGNPGQTPEAFF
V: TRBV2
D: .

CDR3: CASSQISGGQTQYF
V: TRBV4-1
D: TRBD2

CDR3: CASSNLGEGGGYTF
V: TRBV2
D: .

CDR3: CSVEAQGESYEQYF
V: TRBV29-1
D: TRBD1

CDR3: CASSYGTGLNSPLHF
V: TRBV6-5
D: TRBD1

CDR3: CSARSGTGSPPQHF
V: TRBV20-1
D: TRBD1

CDR3: CASSLGGQGGYEAFF
V: TRBV5-1
D: TRBD1

CDR3: CASSRTGEGNYGYTF
V: TRBV5-1
D: .

CDR3: CASSIGQGGGYTF
V: TRBV7-6
D: TRBD1

CDR3: CASSRGTGKLFF
V: TRBV9
D: .

CDR3: CASSLATSGGYRADTQYF
V: TRBV5-6
D: TRBD2

CDR3: CASSPGTGTETQYF
V: TRBV2
D: TRBD1

CDR3: CAISEHRGDSPLHF
V: TRBV10-3
D: .

CDR3: CASLPSGGRGSYNEQFF
V: TRBV6-1
D: TRBD2

CDR3: CASSFAGPGYGYTF
V: TRBV12-3/TRBV12-4
D: .

CDR3: CATSDLAGLSRTDTQYF
V: TRBV24-1
D: .

CDR3: CASRGYPNEKLFF
V: TRBV2
D: .

CDR3: CSQPSGGARRTDTQYF
V: TRBV20-1
D: TRBD2

CDR3: CASSQDWRTVGQETQYF
V: TRBV14
D: .

CDR3: CASSLVGLRGFEDYTF
V: TRBV11-2
D: .

CDR3: CASSLKEMNTEAFF
V: TRBV5-1
D: .

CDR3: CASSQDPGLSGNTIYF
V: TRBV3-1
D: .

CDR3: CATSRAMGEKLFF
V: TRBV15
D: .

CDR3: CSARRGNQPQHF
V: TRBV20-1
D: .

CDR3: CASRGIRTGGPSYGYTF
V: TRBV6-1
D: TRBD1

CDR3: CASSVLPSGFSNQPQHF
V: TRBV6-1
D: .

CDR3: CASSLGSANQPQHF
V: TRBV5-1
D: .

CDR3: CSAREGGSGVNTEAFF
V: TRBV20-1
D: .

CDR3: CASRRGTGSYNEQFF
V: TRBV6-1
D: TRBD1

CDR3: CSARDETLNYGYTF
V: TRBV20-1
D: .

CDR3: CASSQDATGLLGGELFF
V: TRBV4-2
D: .

CDR3: CASSQDRGRNTIYF
V: TRBV3-1
D: TRBD1

CDR3: CASSPFDEQFF
V: TRBV5-5
D: .

CDR3: CSVLFDRLSRTYGYTF
V: TRBV29-1
D: .

CDR3: CASSLDRLAEGTQYF
V: TRBV11-2
D: .

CDR3: CASSLGTGEQYF
V: TRBV12-3/TRBV12-4
D: TRBD1

CDR3: CASSLTRGDEQFF
V: TRBV2
D: .

CDR3: CASSLGQGYSGNTIYF
V: TRBV7-8
D: TRBD1

CDR3: CASSYSITDQNQWEKLFF
V: TRBV6-2/TRBV6-3
D: .

CDR3: CASSLGPLAGVPGELFF
V: TRBV7-7
D: TRBD2

CDR3: CASSEQGSDEQYF
V: TRBV2
D: .

CDR3: CASSLGDGAGGLMADTQYF
V: TRBV5-4
D: TRBD2

CDR3: CASSEDRDFYGYTF
V: TRBV18
D: TRBD1

CDR3: CAIGLTGFGYTF
V: TRBV10-3
D: .